This entry lists 15 T cell receptor beta chains sequenced from one sample in a study of blood T cell repertoires in COVID-19. Measured with immunoSEQ multiplex PCR; TCRdb has only the in-frame clones, and not every one. The sample has over 250,000 clones; approximately 90% are singletons. Material: PBMCs or T cells enriched from blood (not recorded which). The receptors originated from a woman between 18 and 29 years old who had recovered from COVID-19.

The chain employs TRBV18 and TRBJ2-3; D might be TRBD2 (6 bases). The CDR3 extends over 17 amino acids. Trimming took off 5 bases at V and 1 base at J, with 19 bases between the two ends. CDR1 and CDR2 (germline): KGHSH, LQKENI. The CDR3 protein is CASSSVAGTQGTDTQYF. The CDR3 coding sequence is TGTGCCAGCTCATCAGTTGCCGGGACTCAAGGCACAGATACGCAGTATTTT.

The chain uses TRBV2 and TRBJ2-1, with 7 bases aligning to TRBD2. CDR1 and CDR2 (germline): SNHLY, FYNNEI. The CDR3 sequence is 13 residues long. J was trimmed by 9 bases and V by 5 bases; bases with no gene match: 7. This CDR3 is CASSPGGIGEQFF. In DNA, the CDR3 is TGTGCCAGCAGTCCGGGGGGAATCGGTGAGCAGTTCTTC.

This clone was seen once. The CDR3 DNA follows: TGCGCCAGCAGCCAAGATCGTGTGGGATCGGGAGGGGAGCTGTTTTTT. It yields the protein CASSQDRVGSGGELFF. The chain has TRBV4-1 and TRBJ2-2, with D possibly TRBD2 on 5 matching bases. Germline V lookup: CDR1 MGHRA, CDR2 YSYEKL. V lost 0 bases and J 8 bases, leaving 16 bases between the germline ends. The CDR3 loop spans 16 amino acids.

V and J are TRBV7-2 and TRBJ2-7, with D possibly being TRBD2 (6 bases). The CDR3 spans 15 residues. Germline V gene data show CDR1 as SGHTA and CDR2 as FQGNSA. The V and J ends lost 1 base and 7 bases respectively, with 17 bases between them. The CDR3 sequence is CASSLGGASFGEQYF. CDR3 DNA sequence: TGTGCCAGCAGCTTAGGCGGGGCCAGCTTTGGGGAGCAGTACTTC.

The chain has TRBV15 and TRBJ2-3; TRBD2 matches 7 bases. This CDR3 is 16 amino acids long. Trimming removed 3 bases from V and 8 bases from J; junction bases left unmatched: 14. CDR1 and CDR2 from the germline V gene are LNHNV and YYDKDF (reference sequence). DNA for the CDR3: TGTGCCACCAGCAGTGGAGGGCCGGGCGGGGGTGGTACGCAGTATTTT. Amino acid sequence: CATSSGGPGGGGTQYF.

This sequence joins TRBV19 and TRBJ1-3; D possibly corresponds to TRBD1 (5 bases). CDR3 length: 16 residues. Germline CDR1 reads LNHDA; CDR2 reads SQIVND (reference sequence). The V end was cut by 7 bases, the J end by 4 bases, with 20 bases between. The CDR3: CASTGQLGVSGNTIYF. The CDR3 nucleotides read TGTGCCAGTACTGGACAACTTGGGGTCTCAGGAAACACCATATATTTT.

This clone was found once. In nucleotides, the CDR3 is TGCAGCGTCGACTTAGCGGGGTCCTACGAGCAGTACTTC. This encodes CSVDLAGSYEQYF. J is TRBJ2-7 and V is TRBV29-1; 8 nucleotides line up with TRBD2. Germline CDR1 is SQVTM and CDR2 is ANQGSEA. The V gene end was trimmed by 6 bases and the J gene end by 1 base; junction bases not matched to a gene: 5. CDR3 size: 13 residues.

The rearrangement links TRBV5-6 to TRBJ2-1; 8 bases are a match to TRBD2. The length of the CDR3 is 16 residues. V dropped 0 bases and J dropped 4; count of bases not matched to a gene: 6. Germline V gene data show CDR1 as SGHDT and CDR2 as YYEEEE. CDR3 residues: CASSLAGGTNYNEQFF. For the CDR3, the DNA is TGTGCCAGCAGCTTGGCGGGAGGGACGAATTACAATGAGCAGTTCTTC.

The chain links TRBV2 to TRBJ1-2; 10 bases map to TRBD1. The CDR3 covers 13 residues. Germline V gives CDR1 SNHLY, CDR2 FYNNEI. Trimming removed 6 bases from V and 8 bases from J; junction bases left unmatched: 6. The CDR3 DNA reads as TGTGCCAGCAGCATCGGACAGGGGGGCGGCTACACCTTC. Its protein is CASSIGQGGGYTF. The variable domain in full, completed from reference TRBV2 and TRBJ1-2, reads EPEVTQTPSHQVTQMGQEVILRCVPISNHLYFYWYRQILGQKVEFLVSFYNNEISEKSEIFDDQFSVERPDGSNFTLKIRSTKLEDSAMYFCASSIGQGGGYTFGSGTRLTVV.

This rearrangement joins TRBV28 to TRBJ1-3; possible D gene TRBD1, 6 bases. The CDR3 consists of 13 residues. Per the germline V gene, CDR1 is MDHEN and CDR2 is SYDVKM. With 10 bases removed from V and 0 bases from J, the gap between germline ends came to 10 bases. The CDR3 coding sequence is TGTGCCATCACAGGGTTCTCTGGAAACACCATATATTTT. Translation: CAITGFSGNTIYF.

The chain links TRBV6-4 to TRBJ1-6; D gene ambiguous. Per germline, CDR1 MRHNA and CDR2 SNTAGT. V shed 6 bases and J shed 10 bases, with 13 bases lying between them. This CDR3 is built from 13 residues. DNA of the CDR3: TGTGCCAGCAGACTCGATGGGAGATCACCCCTCCACTTT. It is translated as CASRLDGRSPLHF.

The chain carries TRBV6-5 and TRBJ1-1; possibly TRBD1 for D (6 bases). Deletions cut 6 bases from V and 7 bases from J, with 21 bases between. Germline CDR1 MNHEY, CDR2 SVGAGI. The CDR3 is 15 residues long. Written as DNA, the CDR3 is TGTGCCAGCAGCTCCCCGGGGACATCGGGTGTTGAAGCTTTCTTT. This gives the protein CASSSPGTSGVEAFF.

This clone was detected a few times. The gene calls are TRBV24-1 and TRBJ1-5; D not resolved. The germline V and J ends were trimmed by 5 bases and 4 bases, with 11 bases remaining between them. From germline, CDR1 is KGHDR and CDR2 SFDVKD. This CDR3 is 14 amino acids long. CDR3 nucleotide sequence: TGTGCCACCAGTGCTGGAGGAGCTAATCAGCCCCAGCATTTT. Its protein product is CATSAGGANQPQHF.

The chain recombines TRBV6-2 or TRBV6-3 with TRBJ1-2; the D is unclear. Per germline, CDR1 MNHEY and CDR2 SVGEGT. Between the trimmed V and J ends, which lost 3 bases and 7 bases, there was a span of 6 bases. This CDR3 has 11 amino acids. The CDR3 is CASSYVSGYTF. The CDR3 nucleotides are TGTGCCAGCAGTTATGTCTCTGGCTACACCTTC.

The V gene is TRBV9, the J gene TRBJ1-2; D is possibly TRBD1 (6 bases). Germline CDR1 and CDR2: SGDLS and YYNGEE. V was pared by 4 bases and J by 3 bases, with 16 bases between. This CDR3 comprises 15 residues. The CDR3 coding sequence is TGTGCCAGCAGCCCCGCCAGGGAGGGGGACTATGGCTACACCTTC. Translation gives CASSPAREGDYGYTF. Full variable domain (remainder filled in from reference TRBV9 and TRBJ1-2): DSGVTQTPKHLITATGQRVTLRCSPRSGDLSVYWYQQSLDQGLQFLIQYYNGEERAKGNILERFSAQQFPDLHSELNLSSLELGDSALYFCASSPAREGDYGYTFGSGTRLTVV.